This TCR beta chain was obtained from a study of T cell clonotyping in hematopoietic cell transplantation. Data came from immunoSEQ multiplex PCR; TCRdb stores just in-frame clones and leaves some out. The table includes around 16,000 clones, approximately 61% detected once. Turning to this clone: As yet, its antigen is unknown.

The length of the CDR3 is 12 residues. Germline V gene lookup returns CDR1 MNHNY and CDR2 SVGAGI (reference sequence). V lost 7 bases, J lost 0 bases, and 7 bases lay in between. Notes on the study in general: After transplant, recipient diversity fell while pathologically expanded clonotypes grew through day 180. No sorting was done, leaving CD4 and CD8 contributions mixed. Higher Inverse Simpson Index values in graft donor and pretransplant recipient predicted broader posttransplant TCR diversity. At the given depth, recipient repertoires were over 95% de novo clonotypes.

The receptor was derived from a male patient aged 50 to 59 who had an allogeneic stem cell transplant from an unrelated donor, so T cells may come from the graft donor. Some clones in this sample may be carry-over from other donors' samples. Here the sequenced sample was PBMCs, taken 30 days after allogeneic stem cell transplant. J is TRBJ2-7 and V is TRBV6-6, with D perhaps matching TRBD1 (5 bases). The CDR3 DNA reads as TGTGCCAGCAAGGACACCTCCTACGAGCAGTACTTC. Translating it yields CASKDTSYEQYF.